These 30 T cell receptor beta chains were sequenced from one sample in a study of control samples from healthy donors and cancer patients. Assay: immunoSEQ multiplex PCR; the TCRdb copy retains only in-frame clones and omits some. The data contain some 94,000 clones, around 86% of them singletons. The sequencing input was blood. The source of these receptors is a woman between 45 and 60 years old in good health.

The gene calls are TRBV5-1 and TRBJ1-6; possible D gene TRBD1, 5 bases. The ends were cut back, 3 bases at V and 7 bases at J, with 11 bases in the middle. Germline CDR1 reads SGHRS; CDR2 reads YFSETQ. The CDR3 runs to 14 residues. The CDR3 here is CASSWGRPNSPLHF. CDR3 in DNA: TGCGCCAGCAGCTGGGGGAGACCGAATTCACCCCTCCACTTT.

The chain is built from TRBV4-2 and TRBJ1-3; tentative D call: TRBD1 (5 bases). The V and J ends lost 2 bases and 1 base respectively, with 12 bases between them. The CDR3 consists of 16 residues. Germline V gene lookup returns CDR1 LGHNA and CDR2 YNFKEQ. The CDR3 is CASSQPGGGSGNTIYF. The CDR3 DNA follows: TGTGCCAGCAGCCAACCCGGCGGGGGTTCTGGAAACACCATATATTTT.

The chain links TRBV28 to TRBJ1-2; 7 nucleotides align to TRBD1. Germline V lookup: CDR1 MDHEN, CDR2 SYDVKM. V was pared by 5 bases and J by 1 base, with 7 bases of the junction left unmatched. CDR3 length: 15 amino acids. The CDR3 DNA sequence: TGTGCCAGCAGTCCACAGGGGAACTTTAACTATGGCTACACCTTC. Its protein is CASSPQGNFNYGYTF.

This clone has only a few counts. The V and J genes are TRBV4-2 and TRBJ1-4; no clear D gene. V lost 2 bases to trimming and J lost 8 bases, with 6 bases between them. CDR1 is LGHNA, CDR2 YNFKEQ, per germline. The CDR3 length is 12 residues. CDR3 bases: TGTGCCAGCAGCCAATTGTCCGAAAAACTGTTTTTT. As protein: CASSQLSEKLFF.

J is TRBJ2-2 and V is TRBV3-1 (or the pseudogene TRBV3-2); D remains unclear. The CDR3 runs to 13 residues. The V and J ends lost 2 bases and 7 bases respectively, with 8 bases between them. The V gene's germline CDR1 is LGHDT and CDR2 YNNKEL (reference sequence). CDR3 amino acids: CASSQTRIGELFF. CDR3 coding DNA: TGTGCCAGCAGCCAAACCCGGATCGGGGAGCTGTTTTTT.

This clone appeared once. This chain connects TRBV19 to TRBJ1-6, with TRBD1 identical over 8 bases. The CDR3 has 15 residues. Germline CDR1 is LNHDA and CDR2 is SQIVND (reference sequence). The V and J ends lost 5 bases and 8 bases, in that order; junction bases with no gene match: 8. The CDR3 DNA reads TGTGCCAGTAGTTCAGGGGGCTGGATTGATTCACCCCTCCACTTT. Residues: CASSSGGWIDSPLHF.

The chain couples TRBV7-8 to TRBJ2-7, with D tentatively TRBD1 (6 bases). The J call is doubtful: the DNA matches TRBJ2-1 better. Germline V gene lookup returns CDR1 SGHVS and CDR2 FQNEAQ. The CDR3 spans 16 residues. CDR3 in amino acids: CASSENRDKAHNEQFF. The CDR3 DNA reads TGTGCCAGCAGCGAGAACCGGGACAAGGCCCACAATGAGCAGTTCTTC.

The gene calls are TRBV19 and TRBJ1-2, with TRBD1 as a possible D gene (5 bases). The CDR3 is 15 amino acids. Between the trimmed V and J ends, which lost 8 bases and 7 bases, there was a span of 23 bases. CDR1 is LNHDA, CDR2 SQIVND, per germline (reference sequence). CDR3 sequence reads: CASVLKGYEVLGYTF. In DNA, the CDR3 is TGTGCCAGTGTGTTAAAGGGGTACGAGGTTCTTGGCTACACCTTC.

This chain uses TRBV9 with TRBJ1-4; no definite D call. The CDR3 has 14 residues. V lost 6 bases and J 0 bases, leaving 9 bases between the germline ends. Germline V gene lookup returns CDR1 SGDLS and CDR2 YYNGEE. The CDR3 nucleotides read TGTGCCAGCACCCCGTTAGCAACTAATGAAAAACTGTTTTTT. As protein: CASTPLATNEKLFF.

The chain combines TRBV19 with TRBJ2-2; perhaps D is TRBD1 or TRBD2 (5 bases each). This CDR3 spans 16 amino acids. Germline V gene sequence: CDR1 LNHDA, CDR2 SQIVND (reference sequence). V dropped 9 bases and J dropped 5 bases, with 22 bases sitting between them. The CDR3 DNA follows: TGTGCCAGCTCCCCGGGGACGTTCGTATGGACCGGGGAGCTGTTTTTT. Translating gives CASSPGTFVWTGELFF. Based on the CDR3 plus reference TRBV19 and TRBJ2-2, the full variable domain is DGGITQSPKYLFRKEGQNVTLSCEQNLNHDAMYWYRQDPGQGLRLIYYSQIVNDFQKGDIAEGYSVSREKKESFPLTVTSAQKNPTAFYLCASSPGTFVWTGELFFGEGSRLTVL.

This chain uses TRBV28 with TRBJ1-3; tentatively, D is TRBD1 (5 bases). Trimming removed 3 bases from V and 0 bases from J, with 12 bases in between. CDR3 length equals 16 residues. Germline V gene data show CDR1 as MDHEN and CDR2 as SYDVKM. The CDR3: CASSFRVISSGNTIYF. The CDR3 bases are TGTGCCAGCAGTTTCAGGGTCATAAGCTCTGGAAACACCATATATTTT.

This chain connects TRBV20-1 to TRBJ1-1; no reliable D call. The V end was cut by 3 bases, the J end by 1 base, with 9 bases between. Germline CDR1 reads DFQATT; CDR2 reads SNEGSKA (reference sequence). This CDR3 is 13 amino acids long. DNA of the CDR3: TGCAGTGCTAGTGTTCCGGGGAACACTGAAGCTTTCTTT. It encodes CSASVPGNTEAFF.

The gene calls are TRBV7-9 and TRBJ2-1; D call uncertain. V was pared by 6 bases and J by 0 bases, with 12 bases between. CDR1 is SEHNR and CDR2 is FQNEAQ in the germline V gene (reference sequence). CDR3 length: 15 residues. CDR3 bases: TGTGCCAGCAGTCGTGGTAGAAGCTCCTACAATGAGCAGTTCTTC. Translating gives CASSRGRSSYNEQFF.

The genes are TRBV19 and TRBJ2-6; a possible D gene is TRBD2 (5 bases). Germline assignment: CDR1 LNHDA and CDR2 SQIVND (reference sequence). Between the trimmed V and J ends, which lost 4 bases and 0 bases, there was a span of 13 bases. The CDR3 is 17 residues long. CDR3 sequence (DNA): TGTGCCAGTAGTACCCCAGCGGTCTACTCTGGGGCCAACGTCCTGACTTTC. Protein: CASSTPAVYSGANVLTF. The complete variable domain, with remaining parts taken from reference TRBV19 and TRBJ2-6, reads DGGITQSPKYLFRKEGQNVTLSCEQNLNHDAMYWYRQDPGQGLRLIYYSQIVNDFQKGDIAEGYSVSREKKESFPLTVTSAQKNPTAFYLCASSTPAVYSGANVLTFGAGSRLTVL.

CDR3 sequence reads: CASRPGDLNTEAFF. The CDR3 nucleotides are TGCGCCAGCAGGCCAGGGGACCTGAACACTGAAGCTTTCTTT. The V and J genes are TRBV5-1 and TRBJ1-1; D is possibly TRBD1 (6 bases). This CDR3 is 14 amino acids long. With 5 bases removed from V and 0 bases from J, the gap between germline ends came to 11 bases. Germline CDR1 reads SGHRS; CDR2 reads YFSETQ.

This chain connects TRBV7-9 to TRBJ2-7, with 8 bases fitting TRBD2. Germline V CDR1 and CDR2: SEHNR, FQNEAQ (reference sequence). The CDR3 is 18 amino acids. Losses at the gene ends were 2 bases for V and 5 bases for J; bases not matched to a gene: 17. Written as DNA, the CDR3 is TGTGCCAGCAGCTTACCACAAAAAGGGGCGGGAGGTCTGGACGAGCAGTACTTC. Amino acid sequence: CASSLPQKGAGGLDEQYF.

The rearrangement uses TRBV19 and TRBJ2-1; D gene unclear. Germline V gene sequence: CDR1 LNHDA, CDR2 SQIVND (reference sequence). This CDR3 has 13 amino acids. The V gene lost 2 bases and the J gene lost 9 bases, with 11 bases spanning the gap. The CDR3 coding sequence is TGTGCCAGTAGTATAAGCGCAAGTGGTGAGCAGTTCTTC. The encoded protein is CASSISASGEQFF.

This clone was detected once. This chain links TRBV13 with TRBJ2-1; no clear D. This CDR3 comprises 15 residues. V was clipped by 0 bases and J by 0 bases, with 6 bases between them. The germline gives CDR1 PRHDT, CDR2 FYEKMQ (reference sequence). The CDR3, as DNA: TGTGCCAGCAGCTTAGGGCGGAGCTCCTACAATGAGCAGTTCTTC. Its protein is CASSLGRSSYNEQFF.

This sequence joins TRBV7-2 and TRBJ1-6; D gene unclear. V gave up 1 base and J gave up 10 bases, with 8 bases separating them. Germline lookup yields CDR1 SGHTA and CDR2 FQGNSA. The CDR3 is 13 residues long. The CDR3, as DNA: TGTGCCAGCAGCTTAGATCTCTGGTCACCCCTCCACTTT. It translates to CASSLDLWSPLHF.

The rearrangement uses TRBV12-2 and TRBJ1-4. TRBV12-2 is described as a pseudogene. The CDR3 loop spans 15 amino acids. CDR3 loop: CASRLATWGNEKLFF. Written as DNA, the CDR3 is TGTGCAAGTCGCTTAGCGACGTGGGGTAATGAAAAACTGTTTTTT.

This CDR3 is CASSLEGGYDSPLHF. DNA of the CDR3: TGTGCCAGCAGCTTAGAGGGGGGATACGATTCACCCCTCCACTTT. The J gene is TRBJ1-6, the V gene TRBV7-2; weak D call: TRBD1 (6 bases). The CDR3 totals 15 residues. Germline CDR1 and CDR2: SGHTA and FQGNSA. The V gene lost 1 base and the J gene lost 8 bases, with 12 bases spanning the gap.

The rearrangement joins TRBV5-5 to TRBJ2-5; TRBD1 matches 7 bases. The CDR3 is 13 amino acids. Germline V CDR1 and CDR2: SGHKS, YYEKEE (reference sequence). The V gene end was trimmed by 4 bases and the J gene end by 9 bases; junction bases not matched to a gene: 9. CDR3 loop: CASSPGTVESQYF. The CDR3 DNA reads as TGTGCCAGCAGCCCCGGGACAGTTGAGTCCCAGTACTTC.

The CDR3 sequence: CASSFGQIPNYTF. CDR3 nucleotides: TGTGCCAGCAGTTTCGGACAGATACCTAACTACACCTTC. V usage is TRBV28 and J usage is TRBJ1-2; tentative D call: TRBD1 (6 bases). CDR3 size: 13 residues. From germline, CDR1 is MDHEN and CDR2 SYDVKM. The germline V and J ends were trimmed by 3 bases and 10 bases, with 15 bases remaining between them.

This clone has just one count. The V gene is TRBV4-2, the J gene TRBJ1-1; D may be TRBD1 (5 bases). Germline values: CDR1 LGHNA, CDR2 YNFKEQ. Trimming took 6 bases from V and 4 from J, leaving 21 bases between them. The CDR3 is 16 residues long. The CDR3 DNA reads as TGTGCCAGCAGTCGCGCCGATGACGGTGGGACCACTGAAGCTTTCTTT. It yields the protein CASSRADDGGTTEAFF.

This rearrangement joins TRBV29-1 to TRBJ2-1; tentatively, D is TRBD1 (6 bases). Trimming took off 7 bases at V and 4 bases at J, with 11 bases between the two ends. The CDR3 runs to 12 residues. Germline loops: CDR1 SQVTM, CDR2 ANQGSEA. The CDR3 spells CSAGTRYNEQFF. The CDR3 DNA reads TGCAGCGCAGGGACACGTTACAATGAGCAGTTCTTC.

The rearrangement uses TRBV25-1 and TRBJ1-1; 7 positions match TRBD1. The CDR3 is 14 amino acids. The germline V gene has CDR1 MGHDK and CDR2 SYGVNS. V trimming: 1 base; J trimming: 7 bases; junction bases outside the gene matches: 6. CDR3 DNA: TGTGCCAGCAGTGAATTAAGGGGGCGGAGTGAAGCTTTCTTT. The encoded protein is CASSELRGRSEAFF.

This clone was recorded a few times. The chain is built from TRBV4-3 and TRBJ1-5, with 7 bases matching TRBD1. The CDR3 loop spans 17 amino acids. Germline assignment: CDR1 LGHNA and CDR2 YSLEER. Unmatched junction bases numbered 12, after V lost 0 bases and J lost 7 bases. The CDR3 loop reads CASSQESNRDSGQPQHF. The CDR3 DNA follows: TGCGCCAGCAGCCAAGAATCTAACCGGGACAGTGGGCAGCCCCAGCATTTT.

The CDR3 is CASSQDRVGLGAGELFF. The CDR3 bases are TGCGCCAGCAGCCAAGATCGTGTTGGCCTTGGGGCCGGGGAGCTGTTTTTT. The chain recombines TRBV4-3 with TRBJ2-2; D is unresolved. The germline V and J ends were trimmed by 0 bases and 6 bases, with 17 bases remaining between them. CDR3 length: 17 residues. Per germline, CDR1 LGHNA and CDR2 YSLEER.

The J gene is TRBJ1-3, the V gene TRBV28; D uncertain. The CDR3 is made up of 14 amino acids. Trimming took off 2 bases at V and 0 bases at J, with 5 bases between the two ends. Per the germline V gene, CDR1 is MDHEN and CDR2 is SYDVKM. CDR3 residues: CASSLHLSGNTIYF. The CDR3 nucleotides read TGTGCCAGCAGTTTACATCTCTCTGGAAACACCATATATTTT.

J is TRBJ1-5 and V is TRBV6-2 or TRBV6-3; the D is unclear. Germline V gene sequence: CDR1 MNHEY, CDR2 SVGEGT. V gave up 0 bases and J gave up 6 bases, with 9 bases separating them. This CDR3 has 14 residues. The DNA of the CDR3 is TGTGCCAGCAGTTACTCCTCACGCGGTCAGCCCCAGCATTTT. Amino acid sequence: CASSYSSRGQPQHF.